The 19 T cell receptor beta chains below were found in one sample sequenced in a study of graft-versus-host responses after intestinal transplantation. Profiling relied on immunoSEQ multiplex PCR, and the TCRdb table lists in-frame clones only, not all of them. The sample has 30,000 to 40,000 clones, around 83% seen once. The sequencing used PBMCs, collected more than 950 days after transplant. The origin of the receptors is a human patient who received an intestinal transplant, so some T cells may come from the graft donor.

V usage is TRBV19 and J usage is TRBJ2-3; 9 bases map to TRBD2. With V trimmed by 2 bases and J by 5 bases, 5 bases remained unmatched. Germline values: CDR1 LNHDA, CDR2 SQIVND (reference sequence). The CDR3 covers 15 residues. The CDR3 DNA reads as TGTGCCAGTAGTATAAGCGGGGGGCAGCAAGATACGCAGTATTTT. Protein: CASSISGGQQDTQYF.

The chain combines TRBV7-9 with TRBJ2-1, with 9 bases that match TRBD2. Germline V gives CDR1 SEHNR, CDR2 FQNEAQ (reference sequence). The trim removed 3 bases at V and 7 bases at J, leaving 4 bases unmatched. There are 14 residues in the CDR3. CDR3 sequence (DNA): TGTGCCAGCAGCTTCCGGCTAGCGGGAAATGAGCAGTTCTTC. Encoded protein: CASSFRLAGNEQFF.

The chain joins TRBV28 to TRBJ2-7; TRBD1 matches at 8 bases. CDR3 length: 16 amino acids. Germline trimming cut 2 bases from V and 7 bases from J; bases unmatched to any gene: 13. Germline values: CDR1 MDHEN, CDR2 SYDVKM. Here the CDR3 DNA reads TGTGCCAGCAGTTTAAAGTCTGGCAGGGGGCTGAGGGAGCAGTACTTC. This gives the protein CASSLKSGRGLREQYF.

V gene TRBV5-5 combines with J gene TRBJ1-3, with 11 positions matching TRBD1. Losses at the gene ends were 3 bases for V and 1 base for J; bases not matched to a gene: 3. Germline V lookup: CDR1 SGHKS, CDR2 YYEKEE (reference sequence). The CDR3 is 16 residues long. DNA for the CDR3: TGTGCCAGCAGCTCCCGGGACAGGGGGTCTGGAAACACCATATATTTT. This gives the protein CASSSRDRGSGNTIYF.

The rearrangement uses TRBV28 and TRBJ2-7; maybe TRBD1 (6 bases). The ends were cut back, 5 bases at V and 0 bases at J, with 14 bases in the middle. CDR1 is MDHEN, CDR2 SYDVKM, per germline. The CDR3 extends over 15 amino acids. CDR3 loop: CASSPTGTNSYEQYF. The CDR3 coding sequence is TGTGCCAGCAGTCCCACCGGGACAAACTCCTACGAGCAGTACTTC.

The CDR3, as DNA: TGTGCCCGGGGACCGGGGCAGGGGAGGAAGACCCAGTACTTC. This translates into CARGPGQGRKTQYF. The V gene is TRBV30, the J gene TRBJ2-5; D possibly matches TRBD1 or TRBD2 (6 bases each). Germline CDR1 reads GTSNPN; CDR2 reads SVGIG (reference sequence). This CDR3 contains 14 residues. V lost 8 bases to trimming and J lost 6 bases, with 22 bases between them.

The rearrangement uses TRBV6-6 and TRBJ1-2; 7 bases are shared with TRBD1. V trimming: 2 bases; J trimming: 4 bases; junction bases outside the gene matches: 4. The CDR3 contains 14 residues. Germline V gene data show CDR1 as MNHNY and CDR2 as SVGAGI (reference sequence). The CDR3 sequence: CASSYDRVSYGYTF. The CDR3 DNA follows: TGTGCCAGCAGTTACGACAGGGTTAGCTATGGCTACACCTTC.

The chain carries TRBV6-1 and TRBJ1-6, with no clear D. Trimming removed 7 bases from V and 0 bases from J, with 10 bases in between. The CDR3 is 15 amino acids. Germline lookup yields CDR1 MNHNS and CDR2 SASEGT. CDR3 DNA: TGTGCCAGCATGGAAGGGAGCTCCTATAATTCACCCCTCCACTTT. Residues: CASMEGSSYNSPLHF.

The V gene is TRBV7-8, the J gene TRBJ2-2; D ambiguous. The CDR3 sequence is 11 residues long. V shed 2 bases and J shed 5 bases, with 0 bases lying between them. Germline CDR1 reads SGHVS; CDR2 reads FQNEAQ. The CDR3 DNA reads TGTGCCAGCAGCTTAACCGGGGAGCTGTTTTTT. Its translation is CASSLTGELFF.

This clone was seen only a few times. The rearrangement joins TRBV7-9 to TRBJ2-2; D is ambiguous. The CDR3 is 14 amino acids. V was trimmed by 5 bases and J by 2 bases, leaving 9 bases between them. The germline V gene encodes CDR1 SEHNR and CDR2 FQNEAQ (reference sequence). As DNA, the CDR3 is TGTGCCAGCAGCCCCAACTCCAACACCGGGGAGCTGTTTTTT. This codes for CASSPNSNTGELFF.

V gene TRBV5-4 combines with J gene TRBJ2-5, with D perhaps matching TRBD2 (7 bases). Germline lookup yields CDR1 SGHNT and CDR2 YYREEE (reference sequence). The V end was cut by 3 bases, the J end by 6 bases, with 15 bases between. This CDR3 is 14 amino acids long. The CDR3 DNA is TGTGCCAGCAGCTCGGGGGGCCTTAAGCAGACCCAGTACTTC. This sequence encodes CASSSGGLKQTQYF.

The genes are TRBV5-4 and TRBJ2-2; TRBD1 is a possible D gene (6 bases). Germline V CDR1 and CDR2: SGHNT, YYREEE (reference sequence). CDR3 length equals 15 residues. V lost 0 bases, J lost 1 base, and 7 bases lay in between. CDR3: CASSLETGNTGELFF. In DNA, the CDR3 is TGTGCCAGCAGCTTGGAGACAGGGAACACCGGGGAGCTGTTTTTT.

CDR3 protein: CASSSSGELFF. In nucleotides, the CDR3 is TGTGCCAGCAGCTCATCCGGGGAGCTGTTTTTT. J is TRBJ2-2 and V is TRBV11-3; D unclear. Per germline, CDR1 SGHNT and CDR2 YENEEA. This CDR3 contains 11 residues. The germline V and J ends were trimmed by 4 bases and 6 bases, with 3 bases remaining between them.

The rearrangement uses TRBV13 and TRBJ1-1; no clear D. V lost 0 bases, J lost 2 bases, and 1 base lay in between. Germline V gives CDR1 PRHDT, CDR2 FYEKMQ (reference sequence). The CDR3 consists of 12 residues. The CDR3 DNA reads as TGTGCCAGCAGCTTAGGAAACACTGAAGCTTTCTTT. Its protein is CASSLGNTEAFF.

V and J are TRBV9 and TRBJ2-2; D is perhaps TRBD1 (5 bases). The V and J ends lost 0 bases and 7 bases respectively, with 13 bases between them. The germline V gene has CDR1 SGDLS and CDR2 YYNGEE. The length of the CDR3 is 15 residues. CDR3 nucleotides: TGTGCCAGCAGCGTAGGCCAGGGTCATGGCGGGGAGCTGTTTTTT. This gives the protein CASSVGQGHGGELFF.

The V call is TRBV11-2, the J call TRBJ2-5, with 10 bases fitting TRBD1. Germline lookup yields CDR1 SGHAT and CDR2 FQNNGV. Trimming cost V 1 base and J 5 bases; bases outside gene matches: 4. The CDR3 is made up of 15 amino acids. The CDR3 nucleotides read TGTGCCAGCAGCTTAGGGACAGGGGGTCATGAGACCCAGTACTTC. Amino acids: CASSLGTGGHETQYF. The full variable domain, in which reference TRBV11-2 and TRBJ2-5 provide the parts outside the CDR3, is EAGVAQSPRYKIIEKRQSVAFWCNPISGHATLYWYQQILGQGPKLLIQFQNNGVVDDSQLPKDRFSAERLKGVDSTLKIQPAKLEDSAVYLCASSLGTGGHETQYFGPGTRLLVL.

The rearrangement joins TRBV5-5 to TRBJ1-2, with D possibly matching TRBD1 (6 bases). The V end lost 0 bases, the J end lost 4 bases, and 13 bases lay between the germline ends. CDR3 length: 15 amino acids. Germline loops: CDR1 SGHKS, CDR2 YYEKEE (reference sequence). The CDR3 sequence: CASSLALDSIYGYTF. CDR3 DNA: TGTGCCAGCAGCTTGGCTTTGGACAGCATCTATGGCTACACCTTC.

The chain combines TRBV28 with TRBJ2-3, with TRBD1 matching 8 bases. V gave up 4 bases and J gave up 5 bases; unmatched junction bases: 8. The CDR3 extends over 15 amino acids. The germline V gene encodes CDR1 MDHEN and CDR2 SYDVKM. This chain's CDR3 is CASSYQGAGGDTQYF. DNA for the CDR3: TGTGCCAGCAGTTACCAGGGGGCAGGGGGAGATACGCAGTATTTT.

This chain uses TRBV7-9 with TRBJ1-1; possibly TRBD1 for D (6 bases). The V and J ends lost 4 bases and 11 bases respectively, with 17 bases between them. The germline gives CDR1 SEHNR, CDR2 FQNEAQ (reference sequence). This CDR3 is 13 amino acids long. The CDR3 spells CASSSQGGTVAFF. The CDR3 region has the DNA TGTGCCAGCAGCTCCCAAGGGGGAACGGTGGCTTTCTTT.